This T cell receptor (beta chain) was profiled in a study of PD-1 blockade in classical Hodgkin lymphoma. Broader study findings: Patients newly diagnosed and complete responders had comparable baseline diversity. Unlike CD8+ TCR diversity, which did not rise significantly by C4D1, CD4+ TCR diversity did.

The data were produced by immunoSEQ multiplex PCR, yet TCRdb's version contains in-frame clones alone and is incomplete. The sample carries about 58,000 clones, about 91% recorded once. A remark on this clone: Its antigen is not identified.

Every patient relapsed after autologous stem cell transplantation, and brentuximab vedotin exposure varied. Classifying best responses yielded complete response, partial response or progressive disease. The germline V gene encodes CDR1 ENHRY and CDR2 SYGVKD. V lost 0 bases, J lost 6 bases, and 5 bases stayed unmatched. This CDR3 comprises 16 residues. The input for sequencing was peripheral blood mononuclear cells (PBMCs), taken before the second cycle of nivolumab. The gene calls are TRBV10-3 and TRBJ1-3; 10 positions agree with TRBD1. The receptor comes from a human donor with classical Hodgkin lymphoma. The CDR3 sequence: CAISESGTGEANTIYF. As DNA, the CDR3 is TGTGCCATCAGTGAGTCAGGGACAGGGGAGGCAAACACCATATATTTT.